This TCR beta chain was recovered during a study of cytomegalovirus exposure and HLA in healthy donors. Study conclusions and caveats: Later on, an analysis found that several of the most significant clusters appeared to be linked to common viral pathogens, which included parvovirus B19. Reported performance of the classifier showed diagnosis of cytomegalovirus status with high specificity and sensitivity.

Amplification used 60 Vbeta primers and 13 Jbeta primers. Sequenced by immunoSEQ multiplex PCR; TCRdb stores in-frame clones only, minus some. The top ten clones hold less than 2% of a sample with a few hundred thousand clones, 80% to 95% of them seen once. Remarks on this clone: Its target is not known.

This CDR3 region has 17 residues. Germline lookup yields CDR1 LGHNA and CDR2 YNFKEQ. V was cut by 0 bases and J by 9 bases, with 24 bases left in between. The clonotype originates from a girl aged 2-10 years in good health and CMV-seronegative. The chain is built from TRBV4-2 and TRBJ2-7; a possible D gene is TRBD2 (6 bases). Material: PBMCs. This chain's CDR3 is CASSQDRGLTPLRGQYF. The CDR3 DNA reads TGTGCCAGCAGCCAAGATAGAGGACTAACGCCTTTGAGGGGGCAGTACTTC.